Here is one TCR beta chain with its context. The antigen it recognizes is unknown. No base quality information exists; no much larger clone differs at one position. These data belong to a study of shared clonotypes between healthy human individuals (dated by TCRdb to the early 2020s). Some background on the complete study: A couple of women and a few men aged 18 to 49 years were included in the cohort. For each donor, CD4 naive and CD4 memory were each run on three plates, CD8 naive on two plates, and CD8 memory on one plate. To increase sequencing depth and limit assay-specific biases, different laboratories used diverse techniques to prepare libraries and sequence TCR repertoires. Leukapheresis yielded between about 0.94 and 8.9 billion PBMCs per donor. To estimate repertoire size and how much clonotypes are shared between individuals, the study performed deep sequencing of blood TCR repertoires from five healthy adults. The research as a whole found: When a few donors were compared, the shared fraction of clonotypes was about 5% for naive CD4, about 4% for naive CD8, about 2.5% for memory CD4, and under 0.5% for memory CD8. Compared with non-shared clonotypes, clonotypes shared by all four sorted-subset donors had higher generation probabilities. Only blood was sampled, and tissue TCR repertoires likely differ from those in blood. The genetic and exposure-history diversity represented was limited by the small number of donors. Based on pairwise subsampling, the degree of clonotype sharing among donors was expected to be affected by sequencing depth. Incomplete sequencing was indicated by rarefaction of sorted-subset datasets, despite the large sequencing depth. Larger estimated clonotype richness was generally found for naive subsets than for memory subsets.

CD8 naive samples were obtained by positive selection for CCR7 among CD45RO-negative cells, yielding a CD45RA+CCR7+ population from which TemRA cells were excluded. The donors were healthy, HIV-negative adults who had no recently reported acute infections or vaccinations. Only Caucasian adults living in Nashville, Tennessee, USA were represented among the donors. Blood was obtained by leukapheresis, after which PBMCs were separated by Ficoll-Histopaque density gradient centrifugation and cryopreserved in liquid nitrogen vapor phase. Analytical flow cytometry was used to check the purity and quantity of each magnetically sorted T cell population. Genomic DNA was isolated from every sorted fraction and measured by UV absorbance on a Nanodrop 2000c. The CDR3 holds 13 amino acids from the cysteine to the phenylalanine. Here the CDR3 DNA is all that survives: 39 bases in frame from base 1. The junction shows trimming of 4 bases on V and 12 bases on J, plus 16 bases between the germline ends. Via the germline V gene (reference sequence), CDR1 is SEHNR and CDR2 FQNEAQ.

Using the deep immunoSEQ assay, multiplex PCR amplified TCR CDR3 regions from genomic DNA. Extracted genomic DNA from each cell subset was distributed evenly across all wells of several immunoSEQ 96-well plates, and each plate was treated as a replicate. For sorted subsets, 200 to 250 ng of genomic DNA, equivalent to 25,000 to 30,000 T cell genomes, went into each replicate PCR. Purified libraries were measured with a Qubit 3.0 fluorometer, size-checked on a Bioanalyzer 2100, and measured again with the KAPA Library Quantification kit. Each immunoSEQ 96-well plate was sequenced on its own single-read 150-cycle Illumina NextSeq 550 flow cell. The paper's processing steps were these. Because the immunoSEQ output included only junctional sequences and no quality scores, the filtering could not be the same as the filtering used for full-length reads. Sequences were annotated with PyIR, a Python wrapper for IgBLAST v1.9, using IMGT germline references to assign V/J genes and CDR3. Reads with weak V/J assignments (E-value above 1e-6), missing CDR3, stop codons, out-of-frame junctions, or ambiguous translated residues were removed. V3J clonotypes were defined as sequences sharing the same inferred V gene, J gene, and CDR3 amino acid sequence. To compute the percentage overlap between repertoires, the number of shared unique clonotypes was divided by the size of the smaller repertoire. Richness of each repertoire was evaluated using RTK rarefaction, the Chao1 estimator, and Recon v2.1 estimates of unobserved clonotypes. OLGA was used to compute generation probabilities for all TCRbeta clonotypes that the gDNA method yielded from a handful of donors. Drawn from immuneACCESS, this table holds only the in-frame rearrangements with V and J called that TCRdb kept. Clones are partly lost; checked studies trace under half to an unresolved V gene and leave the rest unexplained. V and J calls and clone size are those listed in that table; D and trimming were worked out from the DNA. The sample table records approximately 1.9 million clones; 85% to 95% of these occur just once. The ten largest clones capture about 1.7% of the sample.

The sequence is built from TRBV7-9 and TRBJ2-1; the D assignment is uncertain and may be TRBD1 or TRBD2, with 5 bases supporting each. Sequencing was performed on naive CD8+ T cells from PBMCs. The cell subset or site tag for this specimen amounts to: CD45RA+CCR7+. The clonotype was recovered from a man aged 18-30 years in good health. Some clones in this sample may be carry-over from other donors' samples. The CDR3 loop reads CASSSGTRVRQFF. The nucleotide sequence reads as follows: TGTGCCAGCAGCTCCGGGACGCGGGTACGGCAGTTCTTC.